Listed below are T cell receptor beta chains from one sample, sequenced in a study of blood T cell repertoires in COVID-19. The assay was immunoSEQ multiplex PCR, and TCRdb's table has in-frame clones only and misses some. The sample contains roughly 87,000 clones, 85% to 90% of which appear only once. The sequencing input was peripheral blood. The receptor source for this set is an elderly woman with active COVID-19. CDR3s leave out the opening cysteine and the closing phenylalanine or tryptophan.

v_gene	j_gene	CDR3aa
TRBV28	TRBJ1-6	ASRGVASASYNSPLH
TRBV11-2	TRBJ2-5	ASSIGQGQETQY
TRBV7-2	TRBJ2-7	ASSADWDSYEQY
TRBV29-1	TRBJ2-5	SVRAGGLPGTQY
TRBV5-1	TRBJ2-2	ASSFKSRLAGVTGELF
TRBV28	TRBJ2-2	ASSLGLSGAYDTGELF
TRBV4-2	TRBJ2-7	ASSQAASGSYEQY
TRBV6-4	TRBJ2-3	ASSDSNGPGYTDTQY
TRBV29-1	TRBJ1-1	SLNRGRSMNTEAF
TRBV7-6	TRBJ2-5	ASSSIETQY
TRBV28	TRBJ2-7	ALGKAGAGEQY
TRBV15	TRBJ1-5	ATRLGGNQPQH
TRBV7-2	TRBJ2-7	ASSPGGSGRGQY
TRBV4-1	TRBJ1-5	ASSRTGTGGGQPQH
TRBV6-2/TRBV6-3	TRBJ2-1	ASSYSAGAGGNEQF
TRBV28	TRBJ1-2	ASSSGAYGYT
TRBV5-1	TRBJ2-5	ASSLERTEETQY
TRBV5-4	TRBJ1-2	ASRPSGHYGYT
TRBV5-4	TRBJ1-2	ASSPGQLSYGYT
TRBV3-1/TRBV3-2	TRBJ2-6	ASSRLTGAGANVLT
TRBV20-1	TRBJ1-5	SASSPGGINQPQH
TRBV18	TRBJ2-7	ASSPGQTTYEQY
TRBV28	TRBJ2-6	ASSLPNRASGANVLT
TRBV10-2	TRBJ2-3	ASSESQGTDTQY
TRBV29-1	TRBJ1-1	SERQGNTEAF
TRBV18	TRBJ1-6	ASSSDRVSSPLH
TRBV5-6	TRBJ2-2	ASSLVGGGTGELF
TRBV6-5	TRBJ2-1	ASRPGGGNEQF
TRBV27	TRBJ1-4	ASSLGYRGFNEKLF
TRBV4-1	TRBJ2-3	ASSQISTDTQY
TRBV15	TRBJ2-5	ATSPGYETQY
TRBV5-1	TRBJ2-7	ASSLADTTYEQY
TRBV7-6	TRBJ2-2	ASSLGSATSSSRGNTGELF
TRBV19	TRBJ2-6	ASTPRVWGANVLT